The rows below give T cell receptor beta chains drawn from one sample of a study of identical twins. MiXCR, run by TCRdb on the 5' RACE reads, gives a single entry per CDR3 protein. Among 500,000 to 650,000 distinct CDR3 sequences listed, 20% to 25% were seen once. Another study also made use of these data, one on yellow fever vaccine responses in identical twins.

The source material was CD4+ T cells sorted from blood. All receptors come from a woman under 30 in good health. Each CDR3 is given with its conserved first and last residue. A D gene is named only where the DNA matches it firmly. Clone size is stated in some rows and not others, as once, few, many or a class when expanded.

d_gene: .; abundance: .; j_gene: TRBJ2-3; v_gene: TRBV29-1; CDR3nt: TGCAGCGTTGAGGGACAAGGGAGGCCAGATACGCAGTATTTT; CDR3aa: CSVEGQGRPDTQYF
d_gene: TRBD1; abundance: few; j_gene: TRBJ2-2; v_gene: TRBV20-1; CDR3nt: TGCAGTGCTACAGACAGGGCGACCGGGGAGCTGTTTTTT; CDR3aa: CSATDRATGELFF
d_gene: .; abundance: few; j_gene: TRBJ2-1; v_gene: TRBV3-1; CDR3nt: TGTGCCAGCAGCCAAGGTAGCGGTGAGCAGTTCTTC; CDR3aa: CASSQGSGEQFF
d_gene: .; abundance: .; j_gene: TRBJ1-5; v_gene: TRBV2; CDR3nt: TGTGCCAGCAGTGGTGGACAGTATCTTCAGCCCCAGCATTTT; CDR3aa: CASSGGQYLQPQHF
d_gene: .; abundance: few; j_gene: TRBJ1-2; v_gene: TRBV12-3/TRBV12-4; CDR3nt: TGTGCCAGCAGTTTAAGTGGAACCAACTATGGCTACACCTTC; CDR3aa: CASSLSGTNYGYTF
d_gene: TRBD2; abundance: .; j_gene: TRBJ2-2; v_gene: TRBV7-3; CDR3nt: TGTGCCAGCAGCTTAAGTGGCGGGAGAGGAACCGGGGAGCTGTTTTTT; CDR3aa: CASSLSGGRGTGELFF
d_gene: TRBD1; abundance: .; j_gene: TRBJ2-1; v_gene: TRBV12-3/TRBV12-4; CDR3nt: TGTGCCAGCAGTTTGTTTTGGGGACAGGGGGCGAGTAGTGAGCAGTTCTTC; CDR3aa: CASSLFWGQGASSEQFF
d_gene: TRBD1; abundance: .; j_gene: TRBJ2-2; v_gene: TRBV12-3/TRBV12-4; CDR3nt: TGTGCCAGCACCTGGGGGACAGGGTGGTACACCGGGGAGCTGTTTTTT; CDR3aa: CASTWGTGWYTGELFF
d_gene: TRBD2; abundance: .; j_gene: TRBJ2-3; v_gene: TRBV3-1; CDR3nt: TGTGCCAGCAGCCAAGATCACCGGGCTAGCGGGGGGTACACAGATACGCAGTATTTT; CDR3aa: CASSQDHRASGGYTDTQYF
d_gene: .; abundance: .; j_gene: TRBJ2-2; v_gene: TRBV20-1; CDR3nt: TGCAGTGCGACAAAGGACAGCCGGGAGCTGTTTTTT; CDR3aa: CSATKDSRELFF
d_gene: TRBD2; abundance: .; j_gene: TRBJ2-1; v_gene: TRBV20-1; CDR3nt: TGCAGTGCTTTGACTAGCGGGAGTGGTTTGCAGTTCTTC; CDR3aa: CSALTSGSGLQFF
d_gene: .; abundance: few; j_gene: TRBJ2-2; v_gene: TRBV6-1; CDR3nt: TGTGCCAGCCAAAGGGCACTTACGAACACCGGGGAGCTGTTTTTT; CDR3aa: CASQRALTNTGELFF
d_gene: TRBD1; abundance: many; j_gene: TRBJ1-4; v_gene: TRBV7-6; CDR3nt: TGTGCCAGCAGCTCCCCGAGGACAGGGGAAAAACTGTTTTTT; CDR3aa: CASSSPRTGEKLFF
d_gene: TRBD1; abundance: .; j_gene: TRBJ2-1; v_gene: TRBV27; CDR3nt: TGTGCCAGCAGTTCCAGGACAGGGGCTGAGCAGTTCTTC; CDR3aa: CASSSRTGAEQFF
d_gene: .; abundance: .; j_gene: TRBJ2-5; v_gene: TRBV20-1; CDR3nt: TGCAGTGCTAGGCAGACAAGAGAGACCCAGTACTTC; CDR3aa: CSARQTRETQYF
d_gene: .; abundance: few; j_gene: TRBJ2-5; v_gene: TRBV15; CDR3nt: TGTGCCACCAGCAGAGATCCGCAGGGAGCACAAGAGACCCAGTACTTC; CDR3aa: CATSRDPQGAQETQYF
d_gene: TRBD2; abundance: .; j_gene: TRBJ2-7; v_gene: TRBV7-9; CDR3nt: TGTGCCAGCAGCTTAGCCCGGGGGGGGACCTACGAGCAGTACTTC; CDR3aa: CASSLARGGTYEQYF
d_gene: .; abundance: .; j_gene: TRBJ2-1; v_gene: TRBV11-2; CDR3nt: TGTGCCAGCAGCTTAGAAGTCCGGGACACGACCTGGTATCATCCCTACAATGAGCAGTTCTTC; CDR3aa: CASSLEVRDTTWYHPYNEQFF
d_gene: TRBD2; abundance: few; j_gene: TRBJ2-2; v_gene: TRBV7-3; CDR3nt: TGTGCCAGCAGCTTAACGGGCGGGAGGAAAGCGACCGGGGAGCTGTTTTTT; CDR3aa: CASSLTGGRKATGELFF
d_gene: TRBD1; abundance: .; j_gene: TRBJ2-3; v_gene: TRBV11-2; CDR3nt: TGTGCCAGCAGCCACAGGGGGTTAAGCACAGATACGCAGTATTTT; CDR3aa: CASSHRGLSTDTQYF
d_gene: .; abundance: .; j_gene: TRBJ1-3; v_gene: TRBV2; CDR3nt: TGTGCCAGCAGGGGTGGACTGCTCTCTGGAAACACCATATATTTT; CDR3aa: CASRGGLLSGNTIYF
d_gene: TRBD2; abundance: .; j_gene: TRBJ2-3; v_gene: TRBV7-3; CDR3nt: TGTGCCAGCAGCTTTGGCGGGAGTAGGGCAGATACGCAGTATTTT; CDR3aa: CASSFGGSRADTQYF
d_gene: TRBD1; abundance: .; j_gene: TRBJ1-2; v_gene: TRBV29-1; CDR3nt: TGCAGCGTTCTGACAGGGGCTAACTATGGCTACACCTTC; CDR3aa: CSVLTGANYGYTF
d_gene: .; abundance: .; j_gene: TRBJ2-2; v_gene: TRBV6-1; CDR3nt: TGTGCCAGCAGCCCCGCGGGGCGGGGAGTAACCGGGGAGCTGTTTTTT; CDR3aa: CASSPAGRGVTGELFF
d_gene: TRBD2; abundance: .; j_gene: TRBJ2-5; v_gene: TRBV27; CDR3nt: TGTGCCAGCTCGACGACAACTAGCGGGAGCCCCGGGAAGACCCAGTACTTC; CDR3aa: CASSTTTSGSPGKTQYF
d_gene: TRBD2; abundance: .; j_gene: TRBJ2-1; v_gene: TRBV10-3; CDR3nt: TGTGCCATCAGTGAAAACGGGAGGGTGAACAATGAGCAGTTCTTC; CDR3aa: CAISENGRVNNEQFF
d_gene: TRBD2; abundance: once; j_gene: TRBJ2-6; v_gene: TRBV4-1; CDR3nt: TGCGCCGGGACTAGTCTCCCCTCTGGGGCCAACGTCCTGACTTTC; CDR3aa: CAGTSLPSGANVLTF
d_gene: TRBD1; abundance: .; j_gene: TRBJ2-3; v_gene: TRBV9; CDR3nt: TGTGCCAGCAGCGCCAGAACCGGGACAGGACCCACAGATACGCAGTATTTT; CDR3aa: CASSARTGTGPTDTQYF
d_gene: .; abundance: .; j_gene: TRBJ1-1; v_gene: TRBV5-1; CDR3nt: TGCGCCAGCAGCTTAACCATTGGGCCGAACACTGAAGCTTTCTTT; CDR3aa: CASSLTIGPNTEAFF
d_gene: .; abundance: once; j_gene: TRBJ2-1; v_gene: TRBV4-2; CDR3nt: TGTGCCAGCAGCCAAGATTCTGCGGGAAAAATTTCGTTCTTC; CDR3aa: CASSQDSAGKISFF
d_gene: .; abundance: .; j_gene: TRBJ2-3; v_gene: TRBV20-1; CDR3nt: TGCAGTGCTCCTCGGGATTCCACAGATACGCAGTATTTT; CDR3aa: CSAPRDSTDTQYF
d_gene: TRBD1; abundance: few; j_gene: TRBJ2-1; v_gene: TRBV6-5; CDR3nt: TGTGCCAGCAGTTACCCCGACAGGGTTGGTATACAGTTCTTC; CDR3aa: CASSYPDRVGIQFF
d_gene: TRBD1; abundance: .; j_gene: TRBJ1-5; v_gene: TRBV28; CDR3nt: TGTGCCAGCAGTCTCGGACAGGGGATAAATCAGCCCCAGCATTTT; CDR3aa: CASSLGQGINQPQHF
d_gene: .; abundance: .; j_gene: TRBJ1-2; v_gene: TRBV3-1; CDR3nt: TGTGCCAGCAGCCAGAGTTCAGCTAACTATGGCTACACCTTC; CDR3aa: CASSQSSANYGYTF
d_gene: .; abundance: few; j_gene: TRBJ2-3; v_gene: TRBV6-5; CDR3nt: TGTGCCAGCAGTTACGCCGCCGGGGGAAGGGATACGCAGTATTTT; CDR3aa: CASSYAAGGRDTQYF
d_gene: .; abundance: .; j_gene: TRBJ2-7; v_gene: TRBV2; CDR3nt: TGTGCCAGCAGTGGGGGACCAGGGTGGAGCTCCTACGAGCAGTACTTC; CDR3aa: CASSGGPGWSSYEQYF
d_gene: TRBD2; abundance: .; j_gene: TRBJ2-1; v_gene: TRBV28; CDR3nt: TGTGCCAGCAGCCTTCCTAGCGGGAGCCCCGCCTACAATGAGCAGTTCTTC; CDR3aa: CASSLPSGSPAYNEQFF
d_gene: .; abundance: .; j_gene: TRBJ1-6; v_gene: TRBV4-1; CDR3nt: TGCGCCAGCAGCCAAGGGGCGGGGCGATTTCGTTCACCCCTCCACTTT; CDR3aa: CASSQGAGRFRSPLHF
d_gene: .; abundance: .; j_gene: TRBJ2-1; v_gene: TRBV19; CDR3nt: TGTGCCAGTAGTATTAGTGGTGTCAATGAGCAGTTCTTC; CDR3aa: CASSISGVNEQFF
d_gene: TRBD1; abundance: .; j_gene: TRBJ2-1; v_gene: TRBV12-3/TRBV12-4; CDR3nt: TGTGCCAGCAGGTTAAGGGACAGGGGACATAGTGAGCAGTTCTTC; CDR3aa: CASRLRDRGHSEQFF
d_gene: .; abundance: few; j_gene: TRBJ2-1; v_gene: TRBV6-1; CDR3nt: TGTGCCAGCAGTAATTACCCCGTTCGAAATGAGCAGTTCTTC; CDR3aa: CASSNYPVRNEQFF
d_gene: TRBD2; abundance: .; j_gene: TRBJ2-2; v_gene: TRBV7-8; CDR3nt: TGTGCCAGCAGCTTAGTTGTCGTCCTAGCGGGTACCACCGGGGAGCTGTTTTTT; CDR3aa: CASSLVVVLAGTTGELFF
d_gene: .; abundance: .; j_gene: TRBJ2-1; v_gene: TRBV5-1; CDR3nt: TGCGCCAGCAGCATACAGGCCTACAATGAGCAGTTCTTC; CDR3aa: CASSIQAYNEQFF
d_gene: TRBD2; abundance: .; j_gene: TRBJ2-1; v_gene: TRBV2; CDR3nt: TGTGCCAGCAGAGTAGAACTAGCGGGATCGAATGAGCAGTTCTTC; CDR3aa: CASRVELAGSNEQFF
d_gene: TRBD2; abundance: .; j_gene: TRBJ2-7; v_gene: TRBV12-3/TRBV12-4; CDR3nt: TGTGCCAGCAGTTTGTGGACTAGCGGGAGAGGCGAGCAGTACTTC; CDR3aa: CASSLWTSGRGEQYF
d_gene: .; abundance: .; j_gene: TRBJ2-2; v_gene: TRBV9; CDR3nt: TGTGCCAGCAGCGTTCGCCTCGGGACCTCGCAAGACACCGGGGAGCTGTTTTTT; CDR3aa: CASSVRLGTSQDTGELFF
d_gene: TRBD2; abundance: .; j_gene: TRBJ2-7; v_gene: TRBV7-2; CDR3nt: TGTGCCAGCAGCTTAGTAGAGGGGAGGGTGTACGAGCAGTACTTC; CDR3aa: CASSLVEGRVYEQYF
d_gene: .; abundance: .; j_gene: TRBJ2-2; v_gene: TRBV5-1; CDR3nt: TGCGCCAGCAGCTATAAGACGGAGAACACCGGGGAGCTGTTTTTT; CDR3aa: CASSYKTENTGELFF
d_gene: .; abundance: few; j_gene: TRBJ1-1; v_gene: TRBV7-9; CDR3nt: TGTGCCAGCAGCACTCAGAGGAACACTGAAGCTTTCTTT; CDR3aa: CASSTQRNTEAFF
d_gene: TRBD1; abundance: .; j_gene: TRBJ1-6; v_gene: TRBV3-1; CDR3nt: TGTGCCAGCAGCCAAGAACGGGGCAGGGGGCTTAATTCACCCCTCCACTTT; CDR3aa: CASSQERGRGLNSPLHF
d_gene: .; abundance: .; j_gene: TRBJ1-1; v_gene: TRBV18; CDR3nt: TGTGCCAGCTCACCACGTCGACAGGAGAACACTGAAGCTTTCTTT; CDR3aa: CASSPRRQENTEAFF
d_gene: TRBD2; abundance: .; j_gene: TRBJ2-5; v_gene: TRBV11-3; CDR3nt: TGTGCCAGCAGCTTATCAGCGCGGGGGCAAGAGACCCAGTACTTC; CDR3aa: CASSLSARGQETQYF